These 12 T cell receptor beta chains came from one sample sequenced in a study of T cell responses to AZD1222 COVID-19 vaccine. Clones were read by immunoSEQ multiplex PCR, and TCRdb kept only the in-frame ones, dropping some. The sample records more than 80,000 clones, roughly nine tenths being singletons. The sequencing used peripheral blood, collected 28 days after the second AZD1222 dose. These receptors originate from an adult who received the AZD1222 COVID-19 vaccine.

The chain couples TRBV25-1 to TRBJ1-5, with no clear D. This CDR3 has 13 residues. In germline, CDR1 is MGHDK, CDR2 SYGVNS. With 4 bases removed from V and 3 bases from J, the gap between germline ends came to 7 bases. As DNA, the CDR3 is TGTGCCAGCAGTGTAGGAGACAATCAGCCCCAGCATTTT. Translating it yields CASSVGDNQPQHF.

J is TRBJ1-3 and V is TRBV19; D not certain. From germline, CDR1 is LNHDA and CDR2 SQIVND (reference sequence). CDR3 length: 14 residues. V shed 4 bases and J shed 2 bases, with 9 bases lying between them. CDR3 region: CASSREITGNTIYF. The CDR3 bases are TGTGCCAGTAGTAGGGAGATTACTGGAAACACCATATATTTT.

The chain uses TRBV2 and TRBJ1-2, with 8 bases aligning to TRBD1. This CDR3 is built from 13 residues. Germline CDR1 is SNHLY and CDR2 is FYNNEI. The ends lost 6 bases at V and 3 bases at J; junction bases unmatched: 3. The DNA for the CDR3 is TGTGCCAGCAGGGACAGGGCTCACTATGGCTACACCTTC. Residues: CASRDRAHYGYTF.

This clone has a single count. This chain links TRBV5-1 with TRBJ2-1; TRBD1 matches 11 bases. Looked up from germline, CDR1 is SGHRS and CDR2 is YFSETQ. The CDR3 has 19 residues. V lost 3 bases to trimming and J lost 4 bases; unmatched junction nucleotides: 15. The DNA of the CDR3 is TGCGCCAGCAGCTCGACCGGGACAGGGGGTGGATTCGTTTACAATGAGCAGTTCTTC. It specifies CASSSTGTGGGFVYNEQFF.

This clone was seen only once. J is TRBJ1-6 and V is TRBV4-1; TRBD1 might be the D (5 bases). The germline V gene encodes CDR1 MGHRA and CDR2 YSYEKL. The CDR3 is made up of 18 amino acids. The germline V and J ends were trimmed by 1 base and 1 base, with 14 bases remaining between them. CDR3 coding DNA: TGCGCCAGCAGCCAAGTCAGGGCAGGGAGTTCCTATAATTCACCCCTCCACTTT. Translating gives CASSQVRAGSSYNSPLHF.

The chain combines TRBV29-1 with TRBJ2-7; D is unresolved. The CDR3 sequence is 12 residues long. The V and J ends lost 6 bases and 1 base respectively, with 10 bases between them. CDR1 is SQVTM and CDR2 is ANQGSEA in the germline V gene. Here the CDR3 reads CSVEAPSYEQYF. The CDR3 DNA follows: TGCAGCGTCGAGGCCCCTTCCTACGAGCAGTACTTC.

This chain uses TRBV2 with TRBJ1-3, with D maybe TRBD1 (6 bases). The V end lost 2 bases, the J end lost 0 bases, and 14 bases lay between the germline ends. This CDR3 has 17 amino acids. Germline CDR1 reads SNHLY; CDR2 reads FYNNEI. The CDR3 DNA is TGTGCCAGCAGTGAAAGAGTACAGGGTTTCTCTGGAAACACCATATATTTT. It encodes CASSERVQGFSGNTIYF.

This clone occurred once. CDR3 sequence: CAWNYDSNQPQHF. CDR3 nucleotide sequence: TGTGCCTGGAACTATGATAGCAATCAGCCCCAGCATTTT. The chain has TRBV30 and TRBJ1-5, with D unclear. The V and J ends lost 4 bases and 0 bases respectively, with 7 bases between them. The CDR3 spans 13 residues. CDR1 and CDR2 from the germline V gene are GTSNPN and SVGIG (reference sequence).

This clone appeared a single time. The chain has TRBV7-2 and TRBJ2-4, with D maybe TRBD2 (5 bases). CDR1 SGHTA and CDR2 FQGNSA come from the germline V gene. The CDR3 contains 16 residues. Trimming pared 1 base from V and 6 bases from J, leaving 16 bases between. The CDR3 region is CASSLEASGTRNIQYF. In nucleotides, the CDR3 is TGTGCCAGCAGCTTAGAGGCCTCGGGAACCCGAAACATTCAGTACTTC.

CDR3 protein: CAWKGQGDTGELFF. The CDR3 DNA follows: TGTGCCTGGAAGGGACAGGGGGACACCGGGGAGCTGTTTTTT. The V call is TRBV30, the J call TRBJ2-2; TRBD1 aligns across 11 bases. Germline V gene data show CDR1 as GTSNPN and CDR2 as SVGIG (reference sequence). The length of the CDR3 is 14 residues. V lost 4 bases, J lost 3 bases, and 1 base stayed unmatched.

J is TRBJ1-1 and V is TRBV7-6; no clear D. Trimming removed 8 bases at V and 1 base at J, with 5 bases between. Germline V CDR1 and CDR2: SGHVS, FNYEAQ. The CDR3 runs to 11 residues. CDR3 nucleotide sequence: TGTGCCAGCGGGTCGAACACTGAAGCTTTCTTT. As protein: CASGSNTEAFF.

This clone is a singleton in its sample. The junction and the germline gene differ at one end; a read error may be behind it. The rearrangement links TRBV13 to TRBJ1-6, with D possibly matching TRBD1 (6 bases). Germline loops: CDR1 PRHDT, CDR2 FYEKMQ (reference sequence). The CDR3 consists of 14 residues. The CDR3 DNA is TGTGCCAGCAGCTTAGACAGGGATAATTCAGCCCTCCACTTT. Translated: CASSLDRDNSALHF.